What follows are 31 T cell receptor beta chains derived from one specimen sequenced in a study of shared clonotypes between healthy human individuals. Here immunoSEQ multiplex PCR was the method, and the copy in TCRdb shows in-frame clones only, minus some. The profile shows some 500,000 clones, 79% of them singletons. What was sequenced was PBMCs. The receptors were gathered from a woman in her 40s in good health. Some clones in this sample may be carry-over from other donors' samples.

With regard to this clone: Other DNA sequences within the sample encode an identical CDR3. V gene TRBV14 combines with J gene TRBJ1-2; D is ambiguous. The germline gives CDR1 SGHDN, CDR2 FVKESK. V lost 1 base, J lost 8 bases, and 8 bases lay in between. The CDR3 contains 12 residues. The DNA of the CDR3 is TGTGCCAGCAGCCAAGCGGGGTACGGCTACACCTTC. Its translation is CASSQAGYGYTF.

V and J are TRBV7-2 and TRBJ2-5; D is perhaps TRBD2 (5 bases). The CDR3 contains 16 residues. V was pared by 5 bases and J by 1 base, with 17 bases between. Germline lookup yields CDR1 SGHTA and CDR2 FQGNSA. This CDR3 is CASSPRTVLGQETQYF. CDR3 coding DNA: TGTGCCAGCAGCCCGCGGACTGTCCTAGGCCAAGAGACCCAGTACTTC.

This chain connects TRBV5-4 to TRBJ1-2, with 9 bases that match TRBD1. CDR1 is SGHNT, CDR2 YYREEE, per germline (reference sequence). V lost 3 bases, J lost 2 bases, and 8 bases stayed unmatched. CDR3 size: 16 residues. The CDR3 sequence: CASSSGTGTQNYGYTF. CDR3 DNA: TGTGCCAGCAGCTCCGGGACAGGGACCCAAAACTATGGCTACACCTTC.

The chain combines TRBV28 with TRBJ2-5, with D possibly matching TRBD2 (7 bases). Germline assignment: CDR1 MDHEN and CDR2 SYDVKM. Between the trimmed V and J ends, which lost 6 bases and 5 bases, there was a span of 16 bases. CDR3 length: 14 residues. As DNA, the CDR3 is TGTGCCAGCAGACCGAGTGGCGGGGGCGAGACCCAGTACTTC. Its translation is CASRPSGGGETQYF.

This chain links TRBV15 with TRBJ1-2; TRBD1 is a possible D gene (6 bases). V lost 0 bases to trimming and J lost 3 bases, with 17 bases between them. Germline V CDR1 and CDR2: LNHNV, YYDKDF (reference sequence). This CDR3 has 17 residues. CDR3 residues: CATSRDGEGVADYGYTF. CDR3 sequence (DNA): TGTGCCACCAGCAGAGATGGTGAGGGGGTAGCCGACTATGGCTACACCTTC.

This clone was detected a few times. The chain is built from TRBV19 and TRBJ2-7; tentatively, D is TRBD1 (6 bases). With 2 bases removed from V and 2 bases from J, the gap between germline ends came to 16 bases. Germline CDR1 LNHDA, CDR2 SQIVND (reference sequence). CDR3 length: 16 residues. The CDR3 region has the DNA TGTGCCAGTAGTATATCCCGACAGGAACCGACCTACGAGCAGTACTTC. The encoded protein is CASSISRQEPTYEQYF. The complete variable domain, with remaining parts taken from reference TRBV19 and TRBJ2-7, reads DGGITQSPKYLFRKEGQNVTLSCEQNLNHDAMYWYRQDPGQGLRLIYYSQIVNDFQKGDIAEGYSVSREKKESFPLTVTSAQKNPTAFYLCASSISRQEPTYEQYFGPGTRLTVT.

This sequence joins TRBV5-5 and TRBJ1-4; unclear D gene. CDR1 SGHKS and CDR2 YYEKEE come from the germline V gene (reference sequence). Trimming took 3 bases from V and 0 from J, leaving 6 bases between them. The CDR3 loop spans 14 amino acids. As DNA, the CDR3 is TGTGCCAGCAGCTCGACTACAACTAATGAAAAACTGTTTTTT. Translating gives CASSSTTTNEKLFF.

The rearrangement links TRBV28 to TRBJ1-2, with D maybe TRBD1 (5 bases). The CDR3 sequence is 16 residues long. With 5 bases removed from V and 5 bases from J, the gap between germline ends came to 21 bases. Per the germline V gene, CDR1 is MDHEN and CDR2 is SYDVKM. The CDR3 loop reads CASSPPGPPIGYGYTF. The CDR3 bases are TGTGCCAGCAGTCCCCCGGGACCGCCGATCGGATATGGCTACACCTTC.

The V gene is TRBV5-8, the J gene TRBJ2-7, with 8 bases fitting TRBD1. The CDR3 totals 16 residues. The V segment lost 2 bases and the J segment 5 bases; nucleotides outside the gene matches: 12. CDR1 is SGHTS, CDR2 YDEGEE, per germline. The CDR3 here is CASSLRQGAFYNEQYF. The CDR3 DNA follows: TGTGCCAGCAGCTTAAGGCAGGGGGCCTTCTACAACGAGCAGTACTTC.

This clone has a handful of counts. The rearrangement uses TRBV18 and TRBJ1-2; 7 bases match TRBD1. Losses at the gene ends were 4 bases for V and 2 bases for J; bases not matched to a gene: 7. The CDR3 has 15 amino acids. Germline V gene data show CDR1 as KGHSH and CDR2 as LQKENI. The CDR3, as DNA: TGTGCCAGCTCACTTCGACAGGGAGAGAACTATGGCTACACCTTC. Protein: CASSLRQGENYGYTF.

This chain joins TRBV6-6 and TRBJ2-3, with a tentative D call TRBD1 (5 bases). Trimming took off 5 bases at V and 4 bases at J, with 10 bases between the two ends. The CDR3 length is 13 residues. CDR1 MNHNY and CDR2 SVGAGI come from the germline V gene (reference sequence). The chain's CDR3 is CASSRTLADTQYF. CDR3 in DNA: TGTGCCAGCAGTAGGACACTGGCAGATACGCAGTATTTT.

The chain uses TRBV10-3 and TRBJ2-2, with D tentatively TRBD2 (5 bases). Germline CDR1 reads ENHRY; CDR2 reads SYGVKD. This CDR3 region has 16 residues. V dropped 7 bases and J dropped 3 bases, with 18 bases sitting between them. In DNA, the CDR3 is TGTGCCATCAAAGGTAGCGCCCGCCTAGACACCGGGGAGCTGTTTTTT. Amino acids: CAIKGSARLDTGELFF.

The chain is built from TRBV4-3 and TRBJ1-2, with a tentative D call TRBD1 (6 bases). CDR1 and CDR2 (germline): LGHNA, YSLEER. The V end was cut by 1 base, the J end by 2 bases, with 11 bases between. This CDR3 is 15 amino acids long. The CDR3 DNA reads TGCGCCAGCAGCCAAGCAGCTGGACAGAACTATGGCTACACCTTC. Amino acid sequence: CASSQAAGQNYGYTF.

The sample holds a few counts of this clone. In nucleotides, the CDR3 is TGCGCCAGCAGCTTGGACGGGACAGGGGGGTATGGCTACACCTTC. This translates into CASSLDGTGGYGYTF. The chain has TRBV5-1 and TRBJ1-2; TRBD1 matches at 11 bases. Germline assignment: CDR1 SGHRS and CDR2 YFSETQ. With V trimmed by 0 bases and J by 5 bases, 3 bases remained unmatched. The CDR3 is 15 residues long.

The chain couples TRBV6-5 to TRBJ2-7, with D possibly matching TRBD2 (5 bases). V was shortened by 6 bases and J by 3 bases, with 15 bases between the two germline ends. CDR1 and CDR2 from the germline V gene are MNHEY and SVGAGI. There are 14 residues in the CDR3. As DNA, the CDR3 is TGTGCCAGCAGCCCAGCCGGGAAAAACTACGAGCAGTACTTC. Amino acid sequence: CASSPAGKNYEQYF.

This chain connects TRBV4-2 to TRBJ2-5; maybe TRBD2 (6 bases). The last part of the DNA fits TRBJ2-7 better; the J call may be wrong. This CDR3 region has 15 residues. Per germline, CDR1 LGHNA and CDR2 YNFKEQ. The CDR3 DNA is TGTGCCAGCAGCCAAGATTTAGCGGCTTCCTACGAGCAGTACTTC. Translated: CASSQDLAASYEQYF.

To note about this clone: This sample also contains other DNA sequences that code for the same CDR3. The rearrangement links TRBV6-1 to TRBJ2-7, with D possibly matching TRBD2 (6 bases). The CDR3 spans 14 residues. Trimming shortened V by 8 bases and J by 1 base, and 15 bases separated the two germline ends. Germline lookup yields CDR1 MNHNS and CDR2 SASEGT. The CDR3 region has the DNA TGTGCCAGCTCCGACGGTGGGGGGTCCTACGAGCAGTACTTC. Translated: CASSDGGGSYEQYF.

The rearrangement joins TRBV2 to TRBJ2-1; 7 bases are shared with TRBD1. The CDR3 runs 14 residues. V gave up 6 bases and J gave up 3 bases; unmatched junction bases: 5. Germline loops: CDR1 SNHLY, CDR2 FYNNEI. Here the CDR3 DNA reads TGTGCCAGCAGAGGTCAGGGGGTCTACAATGAGCAGTTCTTC. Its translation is CASRGQGVYNEQFF.

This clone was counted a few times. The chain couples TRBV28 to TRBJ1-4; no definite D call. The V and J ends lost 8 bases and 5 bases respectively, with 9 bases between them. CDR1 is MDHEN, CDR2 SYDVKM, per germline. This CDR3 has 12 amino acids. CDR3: CASGQENEKLFF. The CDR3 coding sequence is TGTGCCAGCGGGCAGGAGAATGAAAAACTGTTTTTT.

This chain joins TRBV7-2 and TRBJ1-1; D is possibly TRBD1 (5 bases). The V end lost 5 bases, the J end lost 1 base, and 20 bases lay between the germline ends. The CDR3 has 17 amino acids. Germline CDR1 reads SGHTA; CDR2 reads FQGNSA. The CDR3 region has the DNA TGTGCCAGCAGCCCTTACGGGACCGGGCCCTCGAACACTGAAGCTTTCTTT. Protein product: CASSPYGTGPSNTEAFF.

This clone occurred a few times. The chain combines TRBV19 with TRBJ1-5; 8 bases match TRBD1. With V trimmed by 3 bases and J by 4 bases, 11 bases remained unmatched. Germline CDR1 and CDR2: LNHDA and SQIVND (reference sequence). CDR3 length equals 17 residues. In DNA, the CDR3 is TGTGCCAGTAGTATTATGATCAGGGGGCCCTTAAATCAGCCCCAGCATTTT. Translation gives CASSIMIRGPLNQPQHF.

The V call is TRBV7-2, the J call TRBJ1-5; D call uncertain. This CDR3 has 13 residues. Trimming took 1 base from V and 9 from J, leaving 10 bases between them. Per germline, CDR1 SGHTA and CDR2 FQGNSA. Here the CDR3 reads CASSLEELGPQHF. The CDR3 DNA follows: TGTGCCAGCAGCTTAGAGGAGCTCGGGCCCCAGCATTTT.

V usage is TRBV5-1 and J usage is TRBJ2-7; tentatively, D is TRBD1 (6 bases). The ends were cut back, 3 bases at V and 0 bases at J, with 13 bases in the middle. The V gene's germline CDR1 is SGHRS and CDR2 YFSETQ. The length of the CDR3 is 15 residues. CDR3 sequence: CASSSITGSSYEQYF. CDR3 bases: TGCGCCAGCAGCTCTATAACAGGGAGCTCCTACGAGCAGTACTTC.

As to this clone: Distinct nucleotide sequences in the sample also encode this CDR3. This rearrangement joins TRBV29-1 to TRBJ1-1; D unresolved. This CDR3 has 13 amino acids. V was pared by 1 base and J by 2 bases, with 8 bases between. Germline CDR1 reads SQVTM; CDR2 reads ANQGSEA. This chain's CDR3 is CSVEASSNTEAFF. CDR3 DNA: TGCAGCGTTGAAGCCTCCTCTAACACTGAAGCTTTCTTT.

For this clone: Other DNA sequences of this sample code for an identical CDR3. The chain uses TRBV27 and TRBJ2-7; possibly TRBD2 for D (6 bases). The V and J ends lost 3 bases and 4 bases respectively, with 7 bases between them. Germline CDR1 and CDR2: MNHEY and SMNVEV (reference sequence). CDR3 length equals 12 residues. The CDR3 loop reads CASSLGGYEQYF. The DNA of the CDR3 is TGTGCCAGCAGTTTGGGAGGATACGAGCAGTACTTC.

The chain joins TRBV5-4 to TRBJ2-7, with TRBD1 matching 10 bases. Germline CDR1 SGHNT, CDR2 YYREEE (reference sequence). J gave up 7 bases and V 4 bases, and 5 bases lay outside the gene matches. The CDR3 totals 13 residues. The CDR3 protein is CASSRDRGQEQYF. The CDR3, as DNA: TGTGCCAGCAGCCGGGACAGGGGTCAGGAGCAGTACTTC.

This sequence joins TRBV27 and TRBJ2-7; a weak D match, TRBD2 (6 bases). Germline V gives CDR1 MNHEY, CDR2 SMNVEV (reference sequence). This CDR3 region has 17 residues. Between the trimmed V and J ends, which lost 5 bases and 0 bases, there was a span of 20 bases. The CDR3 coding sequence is TGTGCCAGCAGTCGCACTGTAGGAGCGGGTCTCTCCTACGAGCAGTACTTC. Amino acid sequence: CASSRTVGAGLSYEQYF.

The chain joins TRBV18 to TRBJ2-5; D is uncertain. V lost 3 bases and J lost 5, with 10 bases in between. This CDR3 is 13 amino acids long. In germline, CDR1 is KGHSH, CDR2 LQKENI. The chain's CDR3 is CASSPLPDETQYF. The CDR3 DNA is TGTGCCAGCTCACCCCTACCTGATGAGACCCAGTACTTC.

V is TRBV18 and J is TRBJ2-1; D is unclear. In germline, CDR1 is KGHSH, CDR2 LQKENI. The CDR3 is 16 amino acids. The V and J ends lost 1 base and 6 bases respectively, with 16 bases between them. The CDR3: CASSPRTTGLSNEQFF. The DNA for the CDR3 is TGTGCCAGCTCACCACGAACGACTGGCCTTAGCAATGAGCAGTTCTTC.

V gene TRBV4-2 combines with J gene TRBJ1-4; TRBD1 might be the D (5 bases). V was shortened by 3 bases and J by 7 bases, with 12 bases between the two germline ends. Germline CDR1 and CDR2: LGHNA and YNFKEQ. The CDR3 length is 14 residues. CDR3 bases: TGTGCCAGCAGCCATGGCCAGGGCGGTGAAAAACTGTTTTTT. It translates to CASSHGQGGEKLFF.

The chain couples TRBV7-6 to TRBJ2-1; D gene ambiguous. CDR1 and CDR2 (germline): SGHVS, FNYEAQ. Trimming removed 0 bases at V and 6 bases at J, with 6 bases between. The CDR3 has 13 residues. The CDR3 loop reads CASSLADGNEQFF. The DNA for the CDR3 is TGTGCCAGCAGCTTAGCAGATGGCAATGAGCAGTTCTTC.